The clone carrying this TCR beta chain has a handful of counts. Antigen: not known. Per the germline V gene, CDR1 is SGHAT and CDR2 is FQNNGV. V was shortened by 0 bases and J by 0 bases, with 9 bases between the two germline ends. The CDR3 covers 16 residues. MiXCR, run by TCRdb on the 5' RACE reads, gives a single entry per CDR3 protein. The sample yields about 470,000 distinct CDR3 sequences, roughly 20% seen once. These data belong to a study of T-cell memory formation after mild COVID-19. Turning to the study itself: Each donor largely had its own TCR clusters. The study's findings and limits: Day 15 to 85 contracting clones showed balanced CD4/CD8; later expanders leaned CD4+. Some clones that responded were present in memory (sampled pre-infection), which suggests cross-reactive memory joined.

The chain carries TRBV11-2 and TRBJ2-1; D is uncertain. This clonotype was sampled from an adult woman who had mild COVID-19 (a few samples of this study predate the infection). Cell type and time point are not known. Sequencing was carried out using PBMCs or a T cell subset sorted from them (not recorded which). The CDR3 spells CASSLDPYDSYNEQFF. CDR3 nucleotides: TGTGCCAGCAGCTTAGATCCTTACGACTCCTACAATGAGCAGTTCTTC.